A selection of T cell receptor beta chains follows, all from one sample in a study of molecular identifiers for immune sequencing clone quantification. Using its own MiXCR run on the PCR reads, TCRdb lists one record per CDR3 protein. This sample has approximately 500,000 distinct CDR3 sequences, with about a fifth found just once. Material: naive CD8+ T cells from blood, with Jurkat cell RNA spiked in. These TCRs come from a human donor in good health. Some libraries in this study had Jurkat cell RNA spiked in. CDR3s include the opening cysteine and the closing phenylalanine or tryptophan. Fields, in order: J gene, clone size, V gene, CDR3 protein. Some rows have no size entry. The others give once, few or many, or a class for an expanded clone.

>TRBJ2-7|NA|TRBV20-1
CSARLPSSYEQYF
>TRBJ2-1|many|TRBV4-2
CASSQDVSGVPDEQFF
>TRBJ2-7|many|TRBV5-5
CASSWTGGGAYEQYF
>TRBJ2-1|few|TRBV6-5
CASSYPGQRTNLSYNEQFF
>TRBJ2-5|few|TRBV27
CASSLFSDGETQYF
>TRBJ1-1|NA|TRBV4-1
CASSLRAGSNTEAFF
>TRBJ2-7|NA|TRBV20-1
CSAPTSGRELVYEQYF
>TRBJ2-3|many|TRBV29-1
CSVDPGTSGTDTQYF
>TRBJ2-6|NA|TRBV27
CASSWTGPSGANVLTF
>TRBJ1-3|few|TRBV13
CASSLGGRGFGNTIYF
>TRBJ2-4|NA|TRBV19
CASRDSEWLAKNIQYF
>TRBJ1-2|many|TRBV29-1
CSVEDQVRGIGYTF
>TRBJ1-1|few|TRBV28
CASSFRERTEAFF
>TRBJ2-1|few|TRBV6-2/TRBV6-3
CASRDAQGSYNEQFF
>TRBJ2-5|once|TRBV30
CAWSGFYPGQGVEETQYF
>TRBJ1-1|few|TRBV14
CASSQDSVGRATEAFF
>TRBJ2-2|few|TRBV13
CASSLRASGLANTGELFF
>TRBJ2-7|many|TRBV20-1
CSARTSGTYEQYF
>TRBJ2-7|NA|TRBV10-3
CAISSGPGGNYEQYF
>TRBJ1-1|few|TRBV12-3/TRBV12-4
CASSSFDRVNTEAFF
>TRBJ2-3|many|TRBV29-1
CSVGRTDTQYF
>TRBJ2-3|many|TRBV7-2
CASSFLAGSADTQYF
>TRBJ2-6|many|TRBV5-1
CASSFDRVGANVLTF
>TRBJ2-7|NA|TRBV6-2/TRBV6-3
CASSYSESNYQYEQYF
>TRBJ1-5|NA|TRBV12-3/TRBV12-4
CATRFGDSNQSQHF
>TRBJ2-7|many|TRBV20-1
CSANPGTVSYEQYF
>TRBJ2-2|few|TRBV19
CASSIDGGTSGSQNTGELFF
>TRBJ1-5|NA|TRBV19
CASSPGLGRDQPQHF
>TRBJ1-1|NA|TRBV4-2
CASSQDGTKNTEAFF
>TRBJ2-1|NA|TRBV25-1
CASSGNRRGVEEQFF
>TRBJ2-3|many|TRBV7-2
CASSQGQGAFIDTQYF
>TRBJ2-2|many|TRBV7-9
CASSSTPGLDLTGELFF
>TRBJ1-6|few|TRBV13
CASSLGGRNSPLHF
>TRBJ2-7|few|TRBV9
CASSVGGTSSYEQYF
>TRBJ2-3|NA|TRBV9
CASSEDGFSTYTQYF
>TRBJ2-7|many|TRBV11-2
CASSPSPGTSYEQYF
>TRBJ1-5|many|TRBV28
CASSFPDRLLAQHF
>TRBJ2-1|NA|TRBV25-1
CASSEYGKNYNEQFF
>TRBJ2-7|many|TRBV7-2
CASRHSWEQYF
>TRBJ2-7|many|TRBV29-1
CSAIGEAYEQYF
>TRBJ1-2|few|TRBV14
CASSQVYQGDGYTF
>TRBJ1-1|many|TRBV12-3/TRBV12-4
CASSLGQGSTEAFF
>TRBJ2-7|NA|TRBV5-1
CASGPTGGYERYF
>TRBJ1-1|many|TRBV27
CASSFGKSTEAFF
>TRBJ2-5|once|TRBV7-6
CASSFEDTATYQETQYF